This T cell receptor (beta chain) stems from a study of human T cells and chemical hapten exposure. In the library, unique molecular identifiers were attached to individual cDNA molecules. TCRdb re-called the RACE reads through MiXCR, storing one row per CDR3 protein. This sample yields about 84,000 distinct CDR3 sequences, of which roughly a tenth are seen a single time; more than 4% belongs to the top ten. Study-wide results and limits: Controls had significantly fewer large CDR3 similarity clusters than were formed by expanded TCRs.

The table lists this clonotype with many counts. The target antigen is unknown. The sample's time point: patch test 2, 6 weeks after DPC sensitization. Noted treatment: therapeutic diphenylcyclopropenone sensitization with weekly scalp DPC. This specimen consisted of whole blood, obtained in connection with sensitization to the hapten diphenylcyclopropenone (DPC). The source of this sequence is a woman aged 50 to 65 with alopecia areata. Some clones in this sample may be carry-over from other donors' samples.

CDR3 region: CASSSPAGGFETQYF. CDR3 DNA: TGTGCCAGCAGTTCGCCGGCCGGTGGTTTTGAGACCCAGTACTTC. The chain couples TRBV28 to TRBJ2-5; D gene ambiguous. From germline, CDR1 is MDHEN and CDR2 SYDVKM. There are 15 residues in the CDR3. V was cut by 4 bases and J by 5 bases, with 17 bases left in between.